This TCR beta chain was captured by sequencing in a study of shared clonotypes between healthy human individuals (dated by TCRdb to 2019 to 2021). With respect to the entire study: Three men and two women, aged 18 to 49 years, made up the cohort. For each donor, CD4 naive and CD4 memory were each given three plates, CD8 naive was given two plates, and CD8 memory was given one plate. Blood TCR repertoires of roughly five healthy adults were deeply sequenced to estimate repertoire size and the extent of clonotype sharing between individuals. To increase sequencing depth and limit assay-specific biases, different laboratories used diverse techniques to prepare libraries and sequence TCR repertoires. Per donor, leukapheresis produced somewhere between about 0.94 and 9 billion PBMCs. Here is what the overall study found, with its caveats: Sharing across a handful of donors was observed for about 5% of naive CD4, under 4% of naive CD8, roughly 2.3% of memory CD4, and roughly 0.4% of memory CD8 clonotypes. Rarefaction of sorted-subset datasets indicated incomplete sequencing despite the large sequencing depth. The genetic and exposure-history diversity represented was limited by the small number of donors. Larger estimated clonotype richness was generally found for naive subsets than for memory subsets. Higher generation probabilities were observed for clonotypes shared by all four sorted-subset donors than for non-shared clonotypes. Only blood was sampled, and tissue TCR repertoires likely differ from those in blood. Pairwise subsampling led to the expectation that sequencing depth would affect the degree of clonotype sharing among donors.

The donors were healthy, HIV-negative adults with no recently reported acute infections or vaccinations. All donors were Caucasian adults living in Nashville, Tennessee, USA. CD4+ T cells were enriched through magnetic negative selection, after which naive cells were positively selected on CD45RA and the remaining negative fraction served as the memory subset. Blood was obtained by leukapheresis, after which PBMCs were separated by Ficoll-Histopaque density gradient centrifugation and cryopreserved in liquid nitrogen vapor phase. Analytical flow cytometry was used to check the purity and quantity of each magnetically sorted T cell population. Genomic DNA was isolated from every sorted fraction and measured by UV absorbance on a Nanodrop 2000c. Including cysteine and phenylalanine, the CDR3 has 15 amino acids. The DNA shown is the 45-base CDR3, in frame from base 1. The germline V gene encodes CDR1 SGHNT and CDR2 YYREEE (reference sequence). Clipping removes 4 bases from V and 4 bases from J, with 6 as the unmatched junction base count.

This clone appeared once. There is no known antigen for this receptor. Base-call qualities are not available, and no considerably larger clone is one nucleotide away. Using the deep immunoSEQ assay, TCR CDR3 regions were amplified from genomic DNA by multiplex PCR. For each cell subset, the extracted genomic DNA was distributed evenly across all wells of several immunoSEQ 96-well plates, and each plate served as one replicate. Each replicate PCR for sorted subsets received around 210 ng genomic DNA, equal to around 32,000 T cell genomes. Purified libraries were quantified with a Qubit 3.0 fluorometer, sized on a Bioanalyzer 2100, and re-quantified with the KAPA Library Quantification kit. A separate single-read 150-cycle Illumina NextSeq 550 flow cell was used to sequence each immunoSEQ 96-well plate. Per the original workflow: Because the immunoSEQ output included only junctional sequences and no quality scores, the filtering could not be the same as the filtering used for full-length reads. Sequences were annotated with PyIR, a Python wrapper for IgBLAST v1.9, and V/J genes and CDR3 were assigned using IMGT germline references. Any read was removed if the V/J assignment was weak (E-value above 1e-6), the CDR3 was missing, or the read contained stop codons, out-of-frame junctions, or ambiguous translated residues. V3J clonotypes were defined as sequences sharing an identical inferred V gene, J gene, and CDR3 amino acid sequence. Percentage overlap between repertoires was computed as shared unique clonotypes divided by the size of the smaller repertoire. RTK rarefaction, the Chao1 estimator, and Recon v2.1 estimates of unobserved clonotypes were used to assess repertoire richness. For all TCRbeta clonotypes obtained by the gDNA method from a handful of donors, generation probabilities were computed with OLGA. The immuneACCESS repertoire file appears here via TCRdb, limited to in-frame rearrangements. These files lack a portion of the clones; in checked studies, under half of the deficit traces to unresolved V genes, and the cause of the others is not known. V, J and clone size are those of that table, while D and trimming were read from the DNA. The sample includes about 1.1 million clones, with 70% to 80% observed a single time. The leading ten clones occupy approximately 0.56% of the sample.

The V gene is TRBV5-4 and the J gene is TRBJ1-5; TRBD1 aligns with 9 central bases. Sequencing was carried out using memory CD4+ T cells from PBMCs. Per the publication, the cell subset or site label means: CD45RA-negative fraction. The clonotype originates from a man aged 18 to 30 in good health. Some clones in this sample may be carry-over from other donors' samples. The nucleotide sequence is TGTGCCAGCAGCGTGGACAGGGGTCCTAATCAGCCCCAGCATTTT. It codes for CASSVDRGPNQPQHF.